This T cell receptor (beta chain) came from a study of a mutant IDH1 vaccine in newly diagnosed glioma. Whole-study context: Patients had received radiotherapy, temozolomide, or both previously, most receiving both.

For this clone: The antigen is unknown.

The time point denotes: week 5, during vaccination. Topical imiquimod accompanied each vaccine dose, which consisted of 300 ug of mutant IDH1 20-mer peptide. Sequencing used immunoSEQ multiplex PCR; TCRdb keeps in-frame clones, though not all of them. This repertoire shows around 56,000 clones, 70% to 90% found once; its top ten account for 3% to 4%. The CDR3 is made up of 18 amino acids. Trimming took off 4 bases at V and 4 bases at J, with 23 bases between the two ends. Germline lookup yields CDR1 SGHNT and CDR2 YYREEE (reference sequence). Sample: PBMCs, taken from a glioma patient whose treatment included an IDH1 peptide vaccine. The rearrangement links TRBV5-4 to TRBJ1-4; possible D gene TRBD1, 6 bases. This receptor was identified in a man in his thirties or forties with glioma. The CDR3 is CASSRSPSRGKDNEKLFF. The CDR3 DNA is TGTGCCAGCAGCCGGAGCCCCTCGAGGGGGAAGGATAATGAAAAACTGTTTTTT.